The TCR beta chain under discussion was sequenced for a study of blood T cell repertoires in COVID-19. Study as a whole: T cells, B-cell-depleted T cells, or PBMCs provided the cDNA or gDNA that served as material.

Patients from Seattle were sampled longitudinally, starting during active infection. Authors' data handling: Estimates of nucleated cell counts were drawn from the amplification of reference gene primers. Clones were sequenced by immunoSEQ multiplex PCR, and TCRdb holds only the in-frame ones, with some missing. V, J and clone size reflect that table, while D and trimming were determined from the DNA. Here the sample spans about 260,000 clones, around nine tenths being singletons. This clonotype was sampled from a woman in her seventies with COVID-19, enrolled during active disease. The material sequenced was peripheral blood.

The DNA of the CDR3 is TGCGCCAGCAGTCCTAGTGGCAATGAGCAGTTCTTC. It specifies CASSPSGNEQFF. The rearrangement joins TRBV10-2 to TRBJ2-1; unclear D gene. Trimming took 5 bases from V and 6 from J, leaving 8 bases between them. The length of the CDR3 is 12 residues. Germline V gene lookup returns CDR1 WSHSY and CDR2 SAAADI.